These T cell receptor beta chains were read from a single sample in a study of early T cells in non-severe SARS-CoV-2 infection. TCRdb used MiXCR to reprocess the 5' RACE reads, holding one entry per CDR3 protein. The sample yields tens of thousands of distinct CDR3 sequences, 11% to 15% seen once. The sequencing sample was made of whole blood. Source of these receptors: an adult who was a healthcare worker with PCR-confirmed SARS-CoV-2 infection or an uninfected control (not recorded which). CDR3s include the opening cysteine and the closing phenylalanine or tryptophan. The order of the fields is J gene, CDR3 length, V gene, clone size, D gene, CDR3 protein, CDR3 DNA. A D gene is named only where the DNA matches it firmly. The size of a clone is reported for some rows only, either as once, few or many, or as a class for expanded clones.

j_gene: TRBJ2-3; len: 14; v_gene: TRBV11-3; abundance: NA; d_gene: NA; CDR3aa: CASSPGRVEDTQYF; CDR3nt: TGTGCCAGCAGCCCGGGCAGGGTAGAAGATACGCAGTATTTT
j_gene: TRBJ2-3; len: 14; v_gene: TRBV10-3; abundance: many; d_gene: TRBD2; CDR3aa: CAIMERGAADTQYF; CDR3nt: TGTGCCATCATGGAGCGGGGGGCCGCAGATACGCAGTATTTT
j_gene: TRBJ1-2; len: 14; v_gene: TRBV5-4; abundance: many; d_gene: NA; CDR3aa: CASSSQVAGDGYTF; CDR3nt: TGTGCCAGCAGCTCTCAGGTGGCAGGAGATGGCTACACCTTC
j_gene: TRBJ1-1; len: 13; v_gene: TRBV6-2/TRBV6-3; abundance: many; d_gene: NA; CDR3aa: CASSYSINTEAFF; CDR3nt: TGTGCCAGCAGTTACAGTATTAACACTGAAGCTTTCTTT
j_gene: TRBJ1-4; len: 14; v_gene: TRBV6-5; abundance: many; d_gene: TRBD1; CDR3aa: CASNRGTGDEKLFF; CDR3nt: TGTGCCAGCAATCGCGGGACAGGAGATGAAAAACTGTTTTTT
j_gene: TRBJ2-7; len: 15; v_gene: TRBV5-6; abundance: NA; d_gene: TRBD1; CDR3aa: CASSLPGQGLYEQYF; CDR3nt: TGTGCCAGCAGCCTACCCGGACAGGGGCTCTACGAGCAGTACTTC
j_gene: TRBJ2-7; len: 14; v_gene: TRBV12-3/TRBV12-4; abundance: few; d_gene: TRBD1; CDR3aa: CATSPGQMIYEQYF; CDR3nt: TGTGCCACCTCTCCGGGACAGATGATCTACGAGCAGTACTTC
j_gene: TRBJ2-7; len: 13; v_gene: TRBV30; abundance: NA; d_gene: NA; CDR3aa: CAWRITGGREQYF; CDR3nt: TGTGCCTGGAGAATTACCGGGGGGCGCGAGCAGTACTTC
j_gene: TRBJ1-1; len: 12; v_gene: TRBV10-1; abundance: NA; d_gene: NA; CDR3aa: CASSADNTEAFF; CDR3nt: TGCGCCAGCAGTGCTGATAACACTGAAGCTTTCTTT
j_gene: TRBJ2-7; len: 14; v_gene: TRBV21-1; abundance: many; d_gene: NA; CDR3aa: CASSAHRDSYEQYF; CDR3nt: TGTGCCAGCAGCGCCCACAGGGACTCCTACGAGCAGTACTTC
j_gene: TRBJ1-4; len: 15; v_gene: TRBV11-3; abundance: many; d_gene: NA; CDR3aa: CASSLGSTVGEKLFF; CDR3nt: TGTGCCAGCAGCTTAGGTTCGACGGTCGGAGAAAAACTGTTTTTT
j_gene: TRBJ2-3; len: 14; v_gene: TRBV13; abundance: many; d_gene: NA; CDR3aa: CASSPLQGTDTQYF; CDR3nt: TGTGCCAGCAGCCCATTACAGGGCACAGATACGCAGTATTTT
j_gene: TRBJ1-2; len: 13; v_gene: TRBV19; abundance: NA; d_gene: NA; CDR3aa: CASLPRGNYGYTF; CDR3nt: TGTGCCAGTCTGCCTCGGGGCAACTATGGCTACACCTTC
j_gene: TRBJ1-1; len: 14; v_gene: TRBV29-1; abundance: few; d_gene: NA; CDR3aa: CSVDFGGADTEAFF; CDR3nt: TGCAGCGTTGATTTTGGCGGGGCAGACACTGAAGCTTTCTTT
j_gene: TRBJ1-1; len: 16; v_gene: TRBV10-3; abundance: many; d_gene: TRBD1; CDR3aa: CAINPGGGILNTEAFF; CDR3nt: TGTGCCATCAATCCAGGGGGCGGAATCCTGAACACTGAAGCTTTCTTT
j_gene: TRBJ1-2; len: 14; v_gene: TRBV12-3/TRBV12-4; abundance: medium-sized; d_gene: NA; CDR3aa: CASSLVTGTYGYTF; CDR3nt: TGTGCCAGCAGTTTGGTCACAGGGACCTATGGCTACACCTTC
j_gene: TRBJ2-3; len: 14; v_gene: TRBV30; abundance: NA; d_gene: TRBD2; CDR3aa: CALGLAGGPIPQYF; CDR3nt: TGTGCCTTGGGACTAGCGGGGGGGCCGATCCCGCAGTATTTT
j_gene: TRBJ1-5; len: 15; v_gene: TRBV29-1; abundance: NA; d_gene: TRBD1; CDR3aa: CSAYLDRVSDQPQHF; CDR3nt: TGCAGCGCATATCTGGACAGGGTCTCGGATCAGCCCCAGCATTTT
j_gene: TRBJ2-1; len: 14; v_gene: TRBV10-2; abundance: few; d_gene: TRBD2; CDR3aa: CASSTSGRDNEQFF; CDR3nt: TGCGCCAGCTCGACTAGCGGGAGAGACAATGAGCAGTTCTTC
j_gene: TRBJ1-1; len: 14; v_gene: TRBV11-2; abundance: many; d_gene: NA; CDR3aa: CASSLEGIRTEAFF; CDR3nt: TGTGCCAGCAGCTTAGAAGGGATCCGCACTGAAGCTTTCTTT
j_gene: TRBJ1-1; len: 15; v_gene: TRBV6-2/TRBV6-3; abundance: NA; d_gene: TRBD1; CDR3aa: CASSRAGGFSTEAFF; CDR3nt: TGTGCCTCCTCCCGAGCAGGGGGCTTCTCCACTGAAGCTTTCTTT
j_gene: TRBJ1-2; len: 14; v_gene: TRBV28; abundance: many; d_gene: TRBD1; CDR3aa: CASRKDRVYPGYTF; CDR3nt: TGTGCCAGCAGGAAGGACAGGGTTTACCCTGGCTACACCTTC
j_gene: TRBJ2-6; len: 18; v_gene: TRBV7-3; abundance: few; d_gene: NA; CDR3aa: CASSRIGDGSSGANVLTF; CDR3nt: TGTGCCAGCAGCCGAATTGGGGACGGAAGCTCTGGGGCCAACGTCCTGACTTTC